Listed here are 15 T cell receptor beta chains from one sample, sequenced in a study of beta chain features in type 1 diabetes. Expressed TCRB transcripts got sequenced, as all isolated RNA was reverse transcribed. Sequencing used immunoSEQ multiplex PCR; TCRdb keeps in-frame clones, though not all of them. The sample has roughly 290,000 clones; around 16% are singletons. Study observations and caveats: TCRB CDR3s from Type 1 diabetes patients were moderately but significantly shorter in all four CD4+ subsets.

These TCRs' antigens remain unknown. Sequencing was done on a sample of naive CD4+ T cells from blood. The receptors stem from a young man with type 1 diabetes.

CDR3 DNA sequence: TGTGCCAGCAGCTTTTCGAGAGGACAGGGGAGGGGCACTGAAGCTTTCTTT. This sequence encodes CASSFSRGQGRGTEAFF. The V call is TRBV7-9, the J call TRBJ1-1; TRBD1 aligns across 9 bases. J was trimmed by 4 bases and V by 3 bases; bases with no gene match: 12. Germline loops: CDR1 SEHNR, CDR2 FQNEAQ (reference sequence). The CDR3 runs 17 residues.

This clone was picked up a small number of times. The V call is TRBV20-1, the J call TRBJ2-3, with D tentatively TRBD2 (5 bases). Germline V gene sequence: CDR1 DFQATT, CDR2 SNEGSKA (reference sequence). This CDR3 region has 11 residues. V gave up 6 bases and J gave up 5 bases, with 9 bases separating them. Here the CDR3 DNA reads TGCAGTGCCCCGGGATTAGATACGCAGTATTTT. Translation: CSAPGLDTQYF.

This clone occurred a few times. The V and J genes are TRBV7-2 and TRBJ2-3, with 16 nucleotides matching TRBD2. Per the germline V gene, CDR1 is SGHTA and CDR2 is FQGNSA. CDR3 length: 18 amino acids. V dropped 5 bases and J dropped 3; count of bases not matched to a gene: 8. The CDR3 spells CASSGGLAGGSWTDTQYF. The CDR3 region has the DNA TGTGCCAGCAGCGGGGGACTAGCGGGAGGGTCTTGGACAGATACGCAGTATTTT.

This CDR3 is CASSQHYDSGLHNEQFF. CDR3 DNA sequence: TGCGCCAGCAGCCAACATTACGACAGTGGGCTACACAATGAGCAGTTCTTC. This sequence joins TRBV4-3 and TRBJ2-1; weak D call: TRBD1 (5 bases). Germline CDR1 and CDR2: LGHNA and YSLEER. V lost 2 bases to trimming and J lost 5 bases, with 19 bases between them. CDR3 length: 17 residues.

The J gene is TRBJ2-1, the V gene TRBV5-4, with D perhaps matching TRBD2 (6 bases). Germline V gene sequence: CDR1 SGHNT, CDR2 YYREEE (reference sequence). V was clipped by 4 bases and J by 1 base, with 9 bases between them. The CDR3 is 14 residues long. CDR3 residues: CASSPGESYNEQFF. The CDR3 DNA sequence: TGTGCCAGCAGCCCGGGGGAGTCCTACAATGAGCAGTTCTTC.

Only a few counts were recorded for this clone. The chain is built from TRBV28 and TRBJ2-3; TRBD2 agrees at 11 bases. V lost 4 bases to trimming and J lost 6 bases; unmatched junction nucleotides: 9. The CDR3 runs to 16 residues. Germline V gene lookup returns CDR1 MDHEN and CDR2 SYDVKM. The CDR3 DNA is TGTGCCAGCAGTTCCGGGACTAGCGGTTCTTGGGATACGCAGTATTTT. Protein: CASSSGTSGSWDTQYF.

The V call is TRBV28, the J call TRBJ2-7; tentatively, D is TRBD1 (5 bases). Trimming removed 6 bases at V and 3 bases at J, with 18 bases between. CDR1 is MDHEN and CDR2 is SYDVKM in the germline V gene. The CDR3 runs 15 residues. The DNA of the CDR3 is TGTGCCAGCAGCCCTCCCCTTTCGGACATCTACGAGCAGTACTTC. It specifies CASSPPLSDIYEQYF.

In its sample, this clone was seen a few times. The chain combines TRBV11-2 with TRBJ2-7; 7 bases line up with TRBD1. J was trimmed by 2 bases and V by 5 bases; bases with no gene match: 6. The CDR3 is made up of 14 amino acids. CDR1 and CDR2 from the germline V gene are SGHAT and FQNNGV. The CDR3 DNA reads TGTGCCAGCAGCAATCGACAGGGAGCCTACGAGCAGTACTTC. This codes for CASSNRQGAYEQYF.

This clone showed up just a few times. The chain joins TRBV28 to TRBJ1-5, with D uncertain. Trimming stripped 6 bases from V and 0 bases from J, with 9 bases between. The CDR3 totals 14 residues. Germline loops: CDR1 MDHEN, CDR2 SYDVKM. The CDR3 coding sequence is TGTGCCAGCAGGGGCCGTTATAGCAATCAGCCCCAGCATTTT. This sequence encodes CASRGRYSNQPQHF.

The sample holds a few counts of this clone. The chain uses TRBV9 and TRBJ2-1; 11 bases align to TRBD1. Germline loops: CDR1 SGDLS, CDR2 YYNGEE. This CDR3 region has 15 residues. The trim removed 3 bases at V and 6 bases at J, leaving 5 bases unmatched. The CDR3 coding sequence is TGTGCCAGCAGCGCGGGGACAGGGGGAGGCAATGAGCAGTTCTTC. It encodes CASSAGTGGGNEQFF.

The table lists this clone with a few counts. The rearrangement links TRBV15 to TRBJ2-7, with D possibly TRBD2 on 6 matching bases. The CDR3 covers 14 residues. Germline assignment: CDR1 LNHNV and CDR2 YYDKDF (reference sequence). V was cut by 1 base and J by 4 bases, with 11 bases left in between. CDR3 sequence: CATSRVGGQYEQYF. The CDR3, as DNA: TGTGCCACCAGCAGAGTCGGGGGTCAATACGAGCAGTACTTC.

This clone turned up a few times. The chain links TRBV6-5 to TRBJ2-1; 7 bases are a match to TRBD1. Per germline, CDR1 MNHEY and CDR2 SVGAGI. V was clipped by 5 bases and J by 2 bases; unmatched bases: 3. CDR3 length: 14 amino acids. DNA of the CDR3: TGTGCCAGCAGTGACAGGGCCGCCTACAATGAGCAGTTCTTC. Its protein product is CASSDRAAYNEQFF.

The V call is TRBV6-5, the J call TRBJ2-7, with 11 bases fitting TRBD1. The CDR3 contains 15 residues. V was pared by 5 bases and J by 3 bases, with 6 bases of the junction left unmatched. CDR1 is MNHEY and CDR2 is SVGAGI in the germline V gene. The DNA for the CDR3 is TGTGCCAGCAGTCAGACGGGGACAGGGGGCTACGAGCAGTACTTC. It is translated as CASSQTGTGGYEQYF.

The chain recombines TRBV15 with TRBJ1-1, with D unclear. The CDR3 is 14 residues long. The germline V and J ends were trimmed by 6 bases and 4 bases, with 15 bases remaining between them. The germline V gene encodes CDR1 LNHNV and CDR2 YYDKDF (reference sequence). CDR3 sequence: CATRKDLILTEAFF. The CDR3 DNA is TGTGCCACCAGGAAAGACTTAATCCTCACTGAAGCTTTCTTT.

The chain carries TRBV7-2 and TRBJ2-5, with D possibly matching TRBD1 (5 bases). The V gene lost 5 bases and the J gene lost 5 bases, with 15 bases spanning the gap. The CDR3 length is 14 residues. Germline lookup yields CDR1 SGHTA and CDR2 FQGNSA. CDR3 in amino acids: CASSPRQGSETQYF. The DNA of the CDR3 is TGTGCCAGCAGCCCCAGGCAGGGATCGGAGACCCAGTACTTC.